The present T cell receptor beta chain was sequenced within a study of cytomegalovirus exposure and HLA in healthy donors. Turning to the study itself: It was reported in a later analysis that the same platform had been used for the roughly 110 validation repertoires as for the approximately 670 first-cohort repertoires.

The CDR3 is 15 residues long. V trimming: 3 bases; J trimming: 1 base; junction bases outside the gene matches: 4. Germline lookup yields CDR1 PRHDT and CDR2 FYEKMQ (reference sequence). Some clones are missing from TCRdb's copy, which holds only in-frame ones; the method was immunoSEQ multiplex PCR. The sample holds 100,000 or so clones, about 88% seen once. For this clone: The antigen is unknown.

While the first cohort had 600 to 800 subjects, the donors belonged to the separate validation cohort of over a hundred subjects. Study findings and constraints: Accounts indicate the classifier identified cytomegalovirus status with strong specificity and sensitivity. Rare sequences made up most TCRs, while some public TCRs were found in many donors.

The sequence was obtained from a woman under 30 in good health and CMV-seropositive. The sample consisted of PBMCs. The rearrangement links TRBV13 to TRBJ2-7; 9 nucleotides match TRBD2. This CDR3 reads CASSLGLALSYEQYF. The CDR3 DNA reads as TGTGCCAGCAGCTTGGGACTAGCTCTTTCCTACGAGCAGTACTTC.